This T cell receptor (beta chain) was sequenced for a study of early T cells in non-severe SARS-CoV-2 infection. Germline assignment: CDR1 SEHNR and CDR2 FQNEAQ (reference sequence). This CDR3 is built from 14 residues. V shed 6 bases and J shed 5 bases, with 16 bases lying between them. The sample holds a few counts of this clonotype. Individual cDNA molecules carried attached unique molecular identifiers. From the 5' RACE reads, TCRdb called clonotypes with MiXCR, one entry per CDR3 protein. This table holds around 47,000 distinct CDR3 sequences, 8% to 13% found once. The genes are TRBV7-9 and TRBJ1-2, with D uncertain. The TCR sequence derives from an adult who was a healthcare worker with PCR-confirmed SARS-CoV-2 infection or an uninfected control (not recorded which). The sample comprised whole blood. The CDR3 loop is CASSKSDVYYGYTF. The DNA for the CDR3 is TGTGCCAGCAGTAAGTCAGACGTTTATTATGGCTACACCTTC.